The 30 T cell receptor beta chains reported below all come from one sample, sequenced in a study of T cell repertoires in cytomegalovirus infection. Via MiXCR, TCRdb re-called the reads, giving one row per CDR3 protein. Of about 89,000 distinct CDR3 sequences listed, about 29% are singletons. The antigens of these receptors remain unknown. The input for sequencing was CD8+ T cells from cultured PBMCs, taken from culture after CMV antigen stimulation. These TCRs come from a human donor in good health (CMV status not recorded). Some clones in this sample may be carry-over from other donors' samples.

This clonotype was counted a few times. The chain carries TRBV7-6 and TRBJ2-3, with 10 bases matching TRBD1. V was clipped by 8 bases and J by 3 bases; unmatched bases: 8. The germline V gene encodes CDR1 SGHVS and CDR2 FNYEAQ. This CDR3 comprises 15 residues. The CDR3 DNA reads TGTGCCAGCCTTCCGGGACAGGGGTGGACAGATACGCAGTATTTT. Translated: CASLPGQGWTDTQYF. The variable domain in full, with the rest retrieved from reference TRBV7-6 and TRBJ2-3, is GAGVSQSPRYKVTKRGQDVALRCDPISGHVSLYWYRQALGQGPEFLTYFNYEAQQDKSGLPNDRFSAERPEGSISTLTIQRTEQRDSAMYRCASLPGQGWTDTQYFGPGTRLTVL.

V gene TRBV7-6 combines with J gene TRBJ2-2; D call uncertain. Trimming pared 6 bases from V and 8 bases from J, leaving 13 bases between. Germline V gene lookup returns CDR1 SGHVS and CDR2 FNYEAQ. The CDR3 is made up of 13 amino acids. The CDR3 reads CASRITPPGELFF. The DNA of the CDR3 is TGTGCCAGCAGGATTACCCCCCCGGGGGAGCTGTTTTTT.

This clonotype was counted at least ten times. The CDR3 region has the DNA TGTGCCAGCAGCAAGGCCCCGGACAGGGCAAACATTCAGTACTTC. Translation: CASSKAPDRANIQYF. This chain links TRBV7-9 with TRBJ2-4; the match to TRBD1 covers 8 bases. V lost 5 bases and J lost 6; bases outside the gene matches: 9. The CDR3 runs 15 residues. Per the germline V gene, CDR1 is SEHNR and CDR2 is FQNEAQ (reference sequence).

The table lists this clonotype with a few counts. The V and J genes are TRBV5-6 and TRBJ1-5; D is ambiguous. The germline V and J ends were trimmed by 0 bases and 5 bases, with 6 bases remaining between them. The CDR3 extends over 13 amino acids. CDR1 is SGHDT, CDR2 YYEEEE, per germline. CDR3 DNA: TGTGCCAGCAGCTTGGATGGTTATCAGCCCCAGCATTTT. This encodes CASSLDGYQPQHF.

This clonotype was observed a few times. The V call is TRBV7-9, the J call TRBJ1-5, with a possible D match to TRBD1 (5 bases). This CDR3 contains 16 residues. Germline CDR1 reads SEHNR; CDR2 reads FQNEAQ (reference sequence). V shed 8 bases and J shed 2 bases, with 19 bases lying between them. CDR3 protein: CASAEGRGGGNQPQHF. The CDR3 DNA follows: TGTGCCAGCGCCGAGGGGAGGGGAGGGGGCAATCAGCCCCAGCATTTT.

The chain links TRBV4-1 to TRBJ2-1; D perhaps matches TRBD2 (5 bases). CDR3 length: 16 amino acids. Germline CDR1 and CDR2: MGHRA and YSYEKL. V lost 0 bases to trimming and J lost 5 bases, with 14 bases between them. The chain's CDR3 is CASSQERGSADNEQFF. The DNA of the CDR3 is TGCGCCAGCAGCCAAGAACGGGGTTCCGCTGACAATGAGCAGTTCTTC.

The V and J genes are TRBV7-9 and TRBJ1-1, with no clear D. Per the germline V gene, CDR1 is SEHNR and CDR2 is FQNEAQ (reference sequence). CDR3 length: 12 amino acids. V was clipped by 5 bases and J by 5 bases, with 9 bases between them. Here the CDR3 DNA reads TGTGCCAGCAGCCCCCCCGGGACTGAAGCTTTCTTT. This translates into CASSPPGTEAFF.

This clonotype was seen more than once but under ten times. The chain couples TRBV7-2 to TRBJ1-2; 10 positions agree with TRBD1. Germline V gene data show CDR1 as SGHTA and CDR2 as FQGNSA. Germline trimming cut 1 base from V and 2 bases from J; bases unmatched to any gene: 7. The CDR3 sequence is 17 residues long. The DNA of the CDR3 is TGTGCCAGCAGCTTAGTCCGACCGGGACAGGGGAACTATGGCTACACCTTC. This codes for CASSLVRPGQGNYGYTF.

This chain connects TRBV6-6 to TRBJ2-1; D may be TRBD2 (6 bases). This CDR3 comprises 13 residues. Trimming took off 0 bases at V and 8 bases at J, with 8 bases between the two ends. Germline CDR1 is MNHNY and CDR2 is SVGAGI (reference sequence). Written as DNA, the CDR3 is TGTGCCAGCAGTTACTCATGGGGGGATGAGCAGTTCTTC. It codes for CASSYSWGDEQFF.

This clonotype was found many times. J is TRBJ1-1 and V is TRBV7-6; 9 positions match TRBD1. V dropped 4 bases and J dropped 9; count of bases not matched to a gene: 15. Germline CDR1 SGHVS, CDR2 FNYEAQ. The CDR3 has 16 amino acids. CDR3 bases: TGTGCCAGCAGCTCCGACCCTTCCTGGGACAGGGAACAAGCTTTCTTT. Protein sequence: CASSSDPSWDREQAFF.

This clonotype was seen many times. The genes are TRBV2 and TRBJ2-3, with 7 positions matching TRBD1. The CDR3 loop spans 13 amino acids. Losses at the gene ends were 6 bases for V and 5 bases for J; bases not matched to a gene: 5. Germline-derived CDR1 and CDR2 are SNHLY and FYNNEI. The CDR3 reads CASSSNRGDTQYF. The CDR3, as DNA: TGTGCCAGCAGCTCAAACAGGGGAGATACGCAGTATTTT.

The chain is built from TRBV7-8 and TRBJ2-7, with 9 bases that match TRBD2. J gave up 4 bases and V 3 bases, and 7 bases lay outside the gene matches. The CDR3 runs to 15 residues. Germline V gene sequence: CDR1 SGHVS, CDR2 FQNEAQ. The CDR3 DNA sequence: TGTGCCAGCAGCTTGGACCCGACTAGCGGTTACGAGCAGTACTTC. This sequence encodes CASSLDPTSGYEQYF.

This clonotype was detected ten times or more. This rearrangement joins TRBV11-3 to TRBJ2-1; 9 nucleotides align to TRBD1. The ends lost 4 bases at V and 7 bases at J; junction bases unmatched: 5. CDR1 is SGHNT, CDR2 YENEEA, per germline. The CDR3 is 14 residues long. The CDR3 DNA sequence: TGTGCCAGCAGCTCGGGACAGGGATGGAATGAGCAGTTCTTC. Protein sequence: CASSSGQGWNEQFF.

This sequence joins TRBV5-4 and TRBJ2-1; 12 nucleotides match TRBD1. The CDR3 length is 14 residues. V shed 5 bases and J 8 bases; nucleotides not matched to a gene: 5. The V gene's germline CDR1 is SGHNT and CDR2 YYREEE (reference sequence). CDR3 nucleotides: TGTGCCAGCAGTACCGGGACAGGGGGCCATGAGCAGTTCTTC. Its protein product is CASSTGTGGHEQFF.

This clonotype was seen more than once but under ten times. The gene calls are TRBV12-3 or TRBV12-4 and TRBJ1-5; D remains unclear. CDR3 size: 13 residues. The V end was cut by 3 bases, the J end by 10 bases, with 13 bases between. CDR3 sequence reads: CASSFVLGQPQHF. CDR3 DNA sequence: TGTGCCAGCAGTTTTGTTTTGGGCCAACCCCAGCATTTT.

CDR3 nucleotide sequence: TGTGCCAGCAGCTTGGAGTTCCGGGGGCGCGCCTATGGCTACACCTTC. This sequence encodes CASSLEFRGRAYGYTF. J is TRBJ1-2 and V is TRBV5-5; TRBD1 is a possible D gene (6 bases). The germline CDR1 and CDR2 sequences are SGHKS and YYEKEE (reference sequence). V was trimmed by 0 bases and J by 4 bases, leaving 16 bases between them. The length of the CDR3 is 16 residues.

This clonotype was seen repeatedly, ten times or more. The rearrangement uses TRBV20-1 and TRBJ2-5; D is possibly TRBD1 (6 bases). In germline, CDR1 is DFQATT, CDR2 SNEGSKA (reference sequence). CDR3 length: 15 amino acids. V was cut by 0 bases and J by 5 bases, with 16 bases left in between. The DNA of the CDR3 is TGCAGTGCTAGAGATAGGGTCACAGGGACGGAGACCCAGTACTTC. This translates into CSARDRVTGTETQYF.

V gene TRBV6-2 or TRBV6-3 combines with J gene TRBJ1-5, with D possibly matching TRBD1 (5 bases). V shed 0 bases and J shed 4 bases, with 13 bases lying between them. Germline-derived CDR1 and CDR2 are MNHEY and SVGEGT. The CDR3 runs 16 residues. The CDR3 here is CASSYSSGWGNQPQHF. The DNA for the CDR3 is TGTGCCAGCAGTTACTCATCAGGGTGGGGAAATCAGCCCCAGCATTTT.

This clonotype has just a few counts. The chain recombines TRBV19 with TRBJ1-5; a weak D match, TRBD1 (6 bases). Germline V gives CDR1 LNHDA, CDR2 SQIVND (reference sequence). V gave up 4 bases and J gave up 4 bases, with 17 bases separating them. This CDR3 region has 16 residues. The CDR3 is CASSTVHRVLNQPQHF. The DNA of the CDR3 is TGTGCCAGTAGTACAGTCCACAGGGTCCTAAATCAGCCCCAGCATTTT.

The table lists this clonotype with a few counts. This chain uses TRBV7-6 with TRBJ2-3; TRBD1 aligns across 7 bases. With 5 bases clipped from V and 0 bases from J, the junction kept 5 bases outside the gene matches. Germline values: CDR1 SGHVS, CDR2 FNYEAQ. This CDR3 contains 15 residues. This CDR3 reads CASSEQQGSTDTQYF. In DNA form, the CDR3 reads TGTGCCAGCAGCGAACAACAGGGGAGCACAGATACGCAGTATTTT.

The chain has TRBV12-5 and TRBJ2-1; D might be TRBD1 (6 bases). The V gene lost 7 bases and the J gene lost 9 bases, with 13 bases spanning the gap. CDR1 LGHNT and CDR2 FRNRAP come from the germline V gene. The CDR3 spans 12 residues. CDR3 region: CASVQGLTEQFF. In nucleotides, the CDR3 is TGTGCTAGTGTCCAGGGGTTGACTGAGCAGTTCTTC. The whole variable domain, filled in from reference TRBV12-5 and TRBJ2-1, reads DARVTQTPRHKVTEMGQEVTMRCQPILGHNTVFWYRQTMMQGLELLAYFRNRAPLDDSGMPKDRFSAEMPDATLATLKIQPSEPRDSAVYFCASVQGLTEQFFGPGTRLTVL.

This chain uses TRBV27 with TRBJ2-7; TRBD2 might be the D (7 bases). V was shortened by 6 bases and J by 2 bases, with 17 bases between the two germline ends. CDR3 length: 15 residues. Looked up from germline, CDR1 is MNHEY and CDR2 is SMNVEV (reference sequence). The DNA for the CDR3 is TGTGCCAGCAGGTTGGGGGGGGGGCCCCCCTACGAGCAGTACTTC. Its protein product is CASRLGGGPPYEQYF.

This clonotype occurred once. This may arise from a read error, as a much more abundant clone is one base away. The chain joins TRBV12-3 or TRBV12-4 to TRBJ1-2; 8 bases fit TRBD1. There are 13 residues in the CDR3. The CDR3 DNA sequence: TGTGTCAGCAGTAGGACAGGGCAAGATGGCTACACCTTC. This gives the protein CVSSRTGQDGYTF.

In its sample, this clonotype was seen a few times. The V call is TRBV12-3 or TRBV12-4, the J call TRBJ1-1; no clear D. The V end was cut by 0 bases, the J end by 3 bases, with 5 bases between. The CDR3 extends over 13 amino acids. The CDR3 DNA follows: TGTGCCAGCAGTTTAGCGGGAGACACTGAAGCTTTCTTT. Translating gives CASSLAGDTEAFF.

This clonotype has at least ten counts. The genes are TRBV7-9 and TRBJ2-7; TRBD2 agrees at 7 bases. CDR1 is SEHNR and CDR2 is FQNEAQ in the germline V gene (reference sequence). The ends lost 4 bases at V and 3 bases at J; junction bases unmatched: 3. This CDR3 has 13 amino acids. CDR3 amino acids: CASSSPGGYEQYF. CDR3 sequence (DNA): TGTGCCAGCAGCTCGCCGGGGGGCTACGAGCAGTACTTC. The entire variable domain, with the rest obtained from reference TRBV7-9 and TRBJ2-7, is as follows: DTGVSQNPRHKITKRGQNVTFRCDPISEHNRLYWYRQTLGQGPEFLTYFQNEAQLEKSRLLSDRFSAERPKGSFSTLEIQRTEQGDSAMYLCASSSPGGYEQYFGPGTRLTVT.

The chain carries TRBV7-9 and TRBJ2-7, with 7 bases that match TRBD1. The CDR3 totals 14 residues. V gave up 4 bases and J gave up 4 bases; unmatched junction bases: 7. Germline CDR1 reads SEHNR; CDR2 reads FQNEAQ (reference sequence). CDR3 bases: TGTGCCAGCAGCTCCGGGACAGAGGGTTACGAGCAGTACTTC. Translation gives CASSSGTEGYEQYF.

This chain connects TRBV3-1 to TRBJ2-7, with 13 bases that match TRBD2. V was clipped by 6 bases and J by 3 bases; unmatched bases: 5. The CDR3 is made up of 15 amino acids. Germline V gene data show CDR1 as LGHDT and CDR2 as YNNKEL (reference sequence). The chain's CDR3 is CASSSGLAGIYEQYF. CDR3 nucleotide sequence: TGTGCCAGCAGTTCGGGACTAGCGGGGATCTACGAGCAGTACTTC.

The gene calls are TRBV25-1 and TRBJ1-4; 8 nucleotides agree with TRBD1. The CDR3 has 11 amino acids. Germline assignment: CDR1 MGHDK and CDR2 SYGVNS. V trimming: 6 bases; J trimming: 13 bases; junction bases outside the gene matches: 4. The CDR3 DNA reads TGTGCCAGCAGCGGACAGGGTATACTGTTTTTT. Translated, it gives CASSGQGILFF.

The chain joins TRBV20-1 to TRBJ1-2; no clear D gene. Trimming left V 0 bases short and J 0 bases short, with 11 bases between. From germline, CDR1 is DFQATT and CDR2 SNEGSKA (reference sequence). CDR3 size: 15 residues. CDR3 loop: CSARDPQLANYGYTF. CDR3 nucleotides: TGCAGTGCTAGAGATCCCCAGTTAGCTAACTATGGCTACACCTTC.

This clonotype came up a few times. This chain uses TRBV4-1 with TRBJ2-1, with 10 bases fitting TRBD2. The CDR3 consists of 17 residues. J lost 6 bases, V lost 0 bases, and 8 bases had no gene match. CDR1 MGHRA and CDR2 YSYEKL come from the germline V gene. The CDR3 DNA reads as TGCGCCAGCAGCCAAGATCCGAGTAGCGGGGGGAGCAATGAGCAGTTCTTC. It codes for CASSQDPSSGGSNEQFF.